A single TCR beta chain is shown here with its context. The source of the sample is a study of blood T cell repertoires in COVID-19. At the level of the study: Specimens from acute and convalescent COVID-19 originated in the United States, Italy and Spain. Sample material is recorded as cDNA or gDNA derived from T cells, B-cell-depleted T cells, or PBMCs.

The V segment lost 4 bases and the J segment 2 bases; nucleotides outside the gene matches: 2. Germline CDR1 LGHNA, CDR2 YNFKEQ. The CDR3 consists of 14 residues. Produced via immunoSEQ multiplex PCR; TCRdb's table is partial and in-frame only. Of 150,000 to 180,000 clones in the sample, about 85% are singletons; the top ten hold roughly 0.6%. Sequencing used peripheral blood. The chain joins TRBV4-2 to TRBJ2-5; 9 bases match TRBD2. The TCR was taken from a man aged 60 to 69 with COVID-19, enrolled during active disease. CDR3 protein: CASSPGLAQETQYF. CDR3 DNA sequence: TGTGCCAGCAGCCCGGGACTAGCTCAAGAGACCCAGTACTTC.